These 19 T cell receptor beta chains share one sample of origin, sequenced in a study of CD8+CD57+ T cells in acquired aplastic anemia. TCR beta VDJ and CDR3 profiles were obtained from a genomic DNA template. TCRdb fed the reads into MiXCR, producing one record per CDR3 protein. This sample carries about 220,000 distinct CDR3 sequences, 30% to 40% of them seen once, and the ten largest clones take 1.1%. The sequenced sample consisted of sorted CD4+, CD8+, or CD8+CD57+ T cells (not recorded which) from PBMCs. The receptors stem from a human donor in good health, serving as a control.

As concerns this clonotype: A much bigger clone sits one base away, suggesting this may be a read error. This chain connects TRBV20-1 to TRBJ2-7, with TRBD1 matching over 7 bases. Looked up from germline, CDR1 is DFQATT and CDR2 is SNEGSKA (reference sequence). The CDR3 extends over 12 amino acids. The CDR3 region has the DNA TGCAGTGCTTCAAGACAGGGCTACGAGCAGTGCTTC. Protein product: CSASRQGYEQCF.

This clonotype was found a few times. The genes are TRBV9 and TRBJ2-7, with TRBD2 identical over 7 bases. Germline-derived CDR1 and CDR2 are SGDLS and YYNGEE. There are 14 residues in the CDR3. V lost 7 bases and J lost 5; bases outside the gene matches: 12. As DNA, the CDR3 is TGTGCCAGCTCACCACTTCCGGGAGGCGACGAGCAGTACTTC. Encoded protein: CASSPLPGGDEQYF. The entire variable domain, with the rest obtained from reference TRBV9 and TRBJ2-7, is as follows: DSGVTQTPKHLITATGQRVTLRCSPRSGDLSVYWYQQSLDQGLQFLIQYYNGEERAKGNILERFSAQQFPDLHSELNLSSLELGDSALYFCASSPLPGGDEQYFGPGTRLTVT.

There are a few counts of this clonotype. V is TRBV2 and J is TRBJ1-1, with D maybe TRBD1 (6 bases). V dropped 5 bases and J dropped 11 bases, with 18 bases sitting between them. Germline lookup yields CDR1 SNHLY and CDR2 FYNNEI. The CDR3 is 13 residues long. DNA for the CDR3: TGTGCCAGCAGTTTGGGGAGAAGGGGGTTGGCTTTCTTT. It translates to CASSLGRRGLAFF.

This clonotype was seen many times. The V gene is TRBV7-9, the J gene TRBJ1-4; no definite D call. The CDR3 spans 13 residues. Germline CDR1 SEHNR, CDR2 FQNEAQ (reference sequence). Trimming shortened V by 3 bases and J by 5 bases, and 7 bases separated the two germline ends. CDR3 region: CASSFGRNEKLFF. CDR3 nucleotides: TGTGCCAGCAGCTTTGGACGAAATGAAAAACTGTTTTTT.

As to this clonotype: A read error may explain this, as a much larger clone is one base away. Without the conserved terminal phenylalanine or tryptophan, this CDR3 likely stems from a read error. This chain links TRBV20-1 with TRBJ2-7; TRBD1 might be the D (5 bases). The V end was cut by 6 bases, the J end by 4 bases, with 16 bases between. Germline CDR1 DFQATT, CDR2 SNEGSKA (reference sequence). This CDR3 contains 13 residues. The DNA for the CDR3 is TGCAGTGCCTTTGAGGCAGGGTCGTACGAGCAGTACCTC. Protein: CSAFEAGSYEQYL.

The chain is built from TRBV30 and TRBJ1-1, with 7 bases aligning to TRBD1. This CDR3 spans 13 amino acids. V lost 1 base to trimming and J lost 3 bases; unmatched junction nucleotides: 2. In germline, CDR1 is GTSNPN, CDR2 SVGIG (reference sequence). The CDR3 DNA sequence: TGTGCCTGGAGTGACAGGGGCTACACTGAAGCTTTCTTT. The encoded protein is CAWSDRGYTEAFF.

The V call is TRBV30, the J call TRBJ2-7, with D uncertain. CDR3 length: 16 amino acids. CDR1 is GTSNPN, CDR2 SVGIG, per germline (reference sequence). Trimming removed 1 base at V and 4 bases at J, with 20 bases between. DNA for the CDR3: TGTGCCTGGAGTGGGAATATTCGTACCCACCTTTACGAGCAGTACTTC. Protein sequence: CAWSGNIRTHLYEQYF.

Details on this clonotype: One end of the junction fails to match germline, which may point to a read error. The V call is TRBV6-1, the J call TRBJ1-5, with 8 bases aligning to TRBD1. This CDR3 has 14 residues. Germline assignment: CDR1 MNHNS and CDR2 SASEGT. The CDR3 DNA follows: TGTGCCATCAGTGAATCGGGACAGGTCCAGCCCCAGCATTTT. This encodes CAISESGQVQPQHF.

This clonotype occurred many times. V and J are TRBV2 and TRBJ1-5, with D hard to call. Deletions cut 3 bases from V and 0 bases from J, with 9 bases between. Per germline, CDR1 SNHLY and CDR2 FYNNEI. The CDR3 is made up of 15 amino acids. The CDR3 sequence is CASSDRVISNQPQHF. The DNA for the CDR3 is TGTGCCAGCAGTGATCGAGTGATTAGCAATCAGCCCCAGCATTTT.

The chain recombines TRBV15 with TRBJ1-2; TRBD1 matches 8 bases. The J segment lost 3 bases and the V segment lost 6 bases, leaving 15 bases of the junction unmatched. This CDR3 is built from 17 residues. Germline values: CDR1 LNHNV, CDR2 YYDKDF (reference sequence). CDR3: CATSTRTGPIPYYGYTF. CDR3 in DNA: TGTGCCACCAGTACCCGGACAGGGCCCATACCCTACTATGGCTACACCTTC. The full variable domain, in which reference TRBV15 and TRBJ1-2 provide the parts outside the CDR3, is DAMVIQNPRYQVTQFGKPVTLSCSQTLNHNVMYWYQQKSSQAPKLLFHYYDKDFNNEADTPDNFQSRRPNTSFCFLDIRSPGLGDTAMYLCATSTRTGPIPYYGYTFGSGTRLTVV.

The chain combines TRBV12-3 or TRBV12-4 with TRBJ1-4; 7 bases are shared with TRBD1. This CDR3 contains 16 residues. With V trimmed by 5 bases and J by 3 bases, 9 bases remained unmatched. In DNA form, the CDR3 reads TGTGCCAGCAGTCCCTACAGGGGTACAGCTAATGAAAAACTGTTTTTT. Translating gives CASSPYRGTANEKLFF.

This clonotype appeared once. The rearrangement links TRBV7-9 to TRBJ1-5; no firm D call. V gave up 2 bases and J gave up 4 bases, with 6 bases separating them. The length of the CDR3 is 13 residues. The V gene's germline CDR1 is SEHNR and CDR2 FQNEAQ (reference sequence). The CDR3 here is CASSLWENQPQHF. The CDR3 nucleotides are TGTGCCAGCAGCTTATGGGAAAATCAGCCCCAGCATTTT.

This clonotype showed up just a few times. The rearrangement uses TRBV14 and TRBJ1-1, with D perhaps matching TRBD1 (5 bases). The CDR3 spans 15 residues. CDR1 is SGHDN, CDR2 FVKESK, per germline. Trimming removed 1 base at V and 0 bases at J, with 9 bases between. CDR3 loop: CASSQVRGMNTEAFF. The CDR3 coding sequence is TGTGCCAGCAGCCAAGTGAGGGGAATGAACACTGAAGCTTTCTTT.

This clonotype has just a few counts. The CDR3 sequence: CASSGDSAYNEQFF. CDR3 DNA: TGCGCCAGCAGCGGCGACAGCGCGTACAATGAGCAGTTCTTC. The gene calls are TRBV5-1 and TRBJ2-1; D is perhaps TRBD1 (5 bases). Trimming left V 4 bases short and J 4 bases short, with 12 bases between. Per the germline V gene, CDR1 is SGHRS and CDR2 is YFSETQ. The CDR3 extends over 14 amino acids.

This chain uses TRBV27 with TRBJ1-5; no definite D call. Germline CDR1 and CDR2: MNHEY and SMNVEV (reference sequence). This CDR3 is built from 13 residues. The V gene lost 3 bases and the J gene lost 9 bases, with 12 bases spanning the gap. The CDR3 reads CASSFAGLGPQHF. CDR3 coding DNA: TGTGCCAGCAGTTTTGCCGGGCTTGGGCCCCAGCATTTT.

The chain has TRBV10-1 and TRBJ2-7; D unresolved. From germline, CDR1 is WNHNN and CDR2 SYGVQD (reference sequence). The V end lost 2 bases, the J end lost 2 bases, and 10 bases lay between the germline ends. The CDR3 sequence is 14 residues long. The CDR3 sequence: CASSEGEGPYEQYF. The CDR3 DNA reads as TGCGCCAGCAGTGAGGGGGAAGGTCCCTACGAGCAGTACTTC.

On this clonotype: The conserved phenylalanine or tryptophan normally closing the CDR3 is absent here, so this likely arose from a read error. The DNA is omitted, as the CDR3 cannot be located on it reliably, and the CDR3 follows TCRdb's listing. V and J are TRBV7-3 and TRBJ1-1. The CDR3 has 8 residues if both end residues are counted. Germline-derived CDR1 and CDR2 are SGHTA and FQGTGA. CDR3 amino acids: CASSSEER.

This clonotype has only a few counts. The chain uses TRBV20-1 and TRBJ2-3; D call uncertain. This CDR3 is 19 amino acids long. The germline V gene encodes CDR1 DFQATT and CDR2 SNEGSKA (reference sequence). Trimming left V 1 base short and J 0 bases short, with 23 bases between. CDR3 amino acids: CSARATHGLLDQSTDTQYF. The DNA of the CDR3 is TGCAGTGCTAGAGCGACCCATGGGTTGCTAGACCAAAGCACAGATACGCAGTATTTT.

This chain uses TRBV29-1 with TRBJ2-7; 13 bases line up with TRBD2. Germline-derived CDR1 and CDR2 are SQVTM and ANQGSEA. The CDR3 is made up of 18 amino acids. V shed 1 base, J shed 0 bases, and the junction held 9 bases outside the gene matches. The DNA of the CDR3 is TGCAGCGTTGAAGGGCATTCACTAGCGGGAGGGCCCTCCTACGAGCAGTACTTC. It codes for CSVEGHSLAGGPSYEQYF.